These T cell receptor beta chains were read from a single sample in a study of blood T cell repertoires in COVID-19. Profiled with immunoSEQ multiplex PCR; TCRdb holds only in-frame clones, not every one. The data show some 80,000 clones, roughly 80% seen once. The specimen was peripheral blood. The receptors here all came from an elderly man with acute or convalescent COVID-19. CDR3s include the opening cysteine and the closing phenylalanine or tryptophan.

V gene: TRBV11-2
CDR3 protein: CASSFEQGAAYGYTF

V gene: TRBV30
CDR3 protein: CAWSGQVSLESPLHF

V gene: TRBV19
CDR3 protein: CASKDQGLNTEAFF

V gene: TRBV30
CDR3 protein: CAWRYGSWSTIYF

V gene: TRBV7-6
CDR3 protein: CASSLDGGAGGYTF

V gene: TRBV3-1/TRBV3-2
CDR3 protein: CASSQGQGLSGYTF

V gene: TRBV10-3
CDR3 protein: CAISERGFDTEAFF

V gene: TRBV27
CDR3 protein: CASSLEGFSLPEYF

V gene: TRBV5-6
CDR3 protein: CASSWGQGTGNSPLHF

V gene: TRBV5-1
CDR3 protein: CASSRGQGAYEQYF

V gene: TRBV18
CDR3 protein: CASSPPSEAYNEQFF

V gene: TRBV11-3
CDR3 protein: CASSLGQDREAFF

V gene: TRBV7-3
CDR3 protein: CASSPGTSDQETQYF

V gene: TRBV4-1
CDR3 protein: CASGRTSGGRETQYF

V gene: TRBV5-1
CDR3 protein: CASSEEQETQYF

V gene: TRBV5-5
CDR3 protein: CASSLVSGNTEAFF

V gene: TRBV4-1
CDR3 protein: CASSQGSHREYEKLFF

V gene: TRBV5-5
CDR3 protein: CASSSDSYSGNTIYF

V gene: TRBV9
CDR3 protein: CASSVVGQGAYNEQFF

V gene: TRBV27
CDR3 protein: CASSLWANTEAFF

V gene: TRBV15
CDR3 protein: CATKPGQGFYEQYF

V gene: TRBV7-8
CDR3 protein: CASSLAYTGGPMNTEAFF

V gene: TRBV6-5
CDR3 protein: CASTQGLQPQHF

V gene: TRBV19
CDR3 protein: CATLGGYEKLFF

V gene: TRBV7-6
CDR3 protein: CASSLTSDSFNEKLFF

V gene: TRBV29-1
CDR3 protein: CSVEAGTGGSYEQYF

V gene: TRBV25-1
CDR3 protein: CASSVSSGQGRRGTQYF

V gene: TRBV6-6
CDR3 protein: CACDPNDAKSAEAFF

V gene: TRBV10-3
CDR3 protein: CAISESKGYGYTF

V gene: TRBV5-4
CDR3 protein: CASSLARGLGTEAFF

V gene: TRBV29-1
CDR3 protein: CSVTDRAGSEKLFF